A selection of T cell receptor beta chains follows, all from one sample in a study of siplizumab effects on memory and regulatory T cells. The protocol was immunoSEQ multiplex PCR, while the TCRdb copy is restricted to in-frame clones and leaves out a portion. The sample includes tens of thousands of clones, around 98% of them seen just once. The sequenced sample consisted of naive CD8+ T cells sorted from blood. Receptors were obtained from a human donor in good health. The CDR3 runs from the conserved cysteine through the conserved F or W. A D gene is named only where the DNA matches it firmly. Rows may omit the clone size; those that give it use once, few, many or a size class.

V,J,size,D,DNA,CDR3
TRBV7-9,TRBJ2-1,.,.,TGTGCCAGCATCTTCAGCGAACCCTACAATGAGCAGTTCTTC,CASIFSEPYNEQFF
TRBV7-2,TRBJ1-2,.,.,TGTGCCAGCAGCTTAGAGGGGGGCTATGGCTACACCTTC,CASSLEGGYGYTF
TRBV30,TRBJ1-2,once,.,TGTGCCTGGAGTACCGGTTGGTTTGGCTACACCTTC,CAWSTGWFGYTF
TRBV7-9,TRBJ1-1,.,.,TGTGCCAGCAGCTCCGACAGGAACACTGAAGCTTTCTTT,CASSSDRNTEAFF
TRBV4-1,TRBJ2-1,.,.,TGCGCCAGCAGCCAGCGGGGCTCGAGGAGCTCCTACAATGAGCAGTTCTTC,CASSQRGSRSSYNEQFF
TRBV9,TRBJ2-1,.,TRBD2,TGTGCCAGCAGCGTAACTGCAGCAGGACTAGCGGGAGTCCATGAGCAGTTCTTC,CASSVTAAGLAGVHEQFF
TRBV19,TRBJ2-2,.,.,TGTGCCAGTAGACCAGGGGAGTCCGGGGAGCTGTTTTTT,CASRPGESGELFF
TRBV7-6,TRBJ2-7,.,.,TGTGCCTCAGGGGGGAACTACGAGCAGTACTTC,CASGGNYEQYF
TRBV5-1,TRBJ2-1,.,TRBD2,TGCGCCAGCAGCTTTGGGCCGGGAGGGCCCCACAATGAGCAGTTCTTC,CASSFGPGGPHNEQFF
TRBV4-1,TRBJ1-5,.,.,TGCGCCAGCAGCCAAGGGCCGGCTAGCAATCAGCCCCAGCATTTT,CASSQGPASNQPQHF
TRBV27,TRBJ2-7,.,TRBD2,TGTGCCAGCAGTTTATCGGGGGGAGGGCCTTTCTACGAGCAGTACTTC,CASSLSGGGPFYEQYF
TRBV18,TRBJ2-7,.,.,TGTGCCAGCTCACCAGGTAGTTACGAGCAGTACTTC,CASSPGSYEQYF
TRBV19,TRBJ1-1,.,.,TGTGCCAGCTCCTACCTCAAGACAGTGAACACTGAAGCTTTCTTT,CASSYLKTVNTEAFF
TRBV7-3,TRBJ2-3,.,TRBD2,TGTGCCAGCAGCTTCGGACTAGCGGGAGGGCCCGGGACAGATACGCAGTATTTT,CASSFGLAGGPGTDTQYF
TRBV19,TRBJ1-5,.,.,TGTGCCAGTAGTATAGTTGGGGGGCTACGGCAGCCCCAGCATTTT,CASSIVGGLRQPQHF
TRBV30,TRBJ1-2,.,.,TGTGCCTGGAGCCACAGCACCTCCTATGGCTACACCTTC,CAWSHSTSYGYTF
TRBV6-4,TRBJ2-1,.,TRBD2,TGTGCCAGCAGTGAATCGGGGACTAGCGGGTCCTCGCAGTTCTTC,CASSESGTSGSSQFF
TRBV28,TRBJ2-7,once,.,TGTGCCAGCAGTTTAGACGTCTCCTACGAGCAGTACTTC,CASSLDVSYEQYF
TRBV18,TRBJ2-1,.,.,TGTGCCAGCTCACTTTCAGGGGAGCAGTTCTTC,CASSLSGEQFF
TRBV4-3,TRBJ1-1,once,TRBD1,TGCGCCAGCAGCCAAGATAGAGGCGGTCCGACAGGGGGCGCGAACACTGAAGCTTTCTTT,CASSQDRGGPTGGANTEAFF
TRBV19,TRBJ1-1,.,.,TGTGCCAGTAGTATAGGCCCTCAGGCGGGTAACACTGAAGCTTTCTTT,CASSIGPQAGNTEAFF
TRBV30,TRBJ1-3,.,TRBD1,TGTGCCTGGAGAACCGGACAGGGGAGGCGAAACACCATATATTTT,CAWRTGQGRRNTIYF